The 8 T cell receptor beta chains below were found in one sample sequenced in a study of neoadjuvant anti-PD-1 for oral cavity cancer. Some clones are missing from TCRdb's copy, which holds only in-frame ones; the method was immunoSEQ multiplex PCR. The table includes approximately 30,000 clones, more than 65% detected once. As to time point: after neoadjuvant nivolumab, at surgical resection. Sequenced here: PBMCs, sampled after nivolumab (anti-PD-1) treatment. The receptors stem from a person aged 40 to 85 with oral cavity squamous cell carcinoma.

The chain couples TRBV5-6 to TRBJ2-3, with D possibly TRBD1 on 6 matching bases. Trimming cost V 4 bases and J 0 bases, with 18 bases left between them. Per germline, CDR1 SGHDT and CDR2 YYEEEE. CDR3 length equals 17 residues. The CDR3 spells CASSAPGLQGSTDTQYF. The CDR3 DNA sequence: TGTGCCAGCAGCGCGCCTGGATTACAGGGAAGCACAGATACGCAGTATTTT.

This chain uses TRBV7-7 with TRBJ2-1, with D unclear. Trimming shortened V by 2 bases and J by 6 bases, and 11 bases separated the two germline ends. The germline CDR1 and CDR2 sequences are SSHAT and FNYEAQ (reference sequence). The CDR3 has 14 amino acids. CDR3 residues: CASSLSLGSNEQFF. CDR3 bases: TGTGCCAGCAGCTTAAGTTTGGGCTCCAATGAGCAGTTCTTC.

The V gene is TRBV6-6, the J gene TRBJ1-2; 7 nucleotides align to TRBD1. This CDR3 comprises 15 residues. J was trimmed by 7 bases and V by 7 bases; bases with no gene match: 15. Germline V gene sequence: CDR1 MNHNY, CDR2 SVGAGI (reference sequence). CDR3 nucleotides: TGTGCCAGCACCCTTCCCGACAGGGAATTAAGTGGCTACACCTTC. Its translation is CASTLPDRELSGYTF.

The genes are TRBV7-9 and TRBJ2-7; D not certain. CDR3 size: 14 residues. The V end was cut by 5 bases, the J end by 2 bases, with 13 bases between. From germline, CDR1 is SEHNR and CDR2 FQNEAQ (reference sequence). CDR3 residues: CASSPPTRPYEQYF. As DNA, the CDR3 is TGTGCCAGCAGCCCACCGACAAGACCCTACGAGCAGTACTTC. Combining the CDR3 with reference TRBV7-9 and TRBJ2-7 gives the whole variable domain DTGVSQNPRHKITKRGQNVTFRCDPISEHNRLYWYRQTLGQGPEFLTYFQNEAQLEKSRLLSDRFSAERPKGSFSTLEIQRTEQGDSAMYLCASSPPTRPYEQYFGPGTRLTVT.

The rearrangement joins TRBV10-2 to TRBJ2-1; D not resolved. Trimming cost V 2 bases and J 0 bases, with 5 bases left between them. The CDR3 extends over 14 amino acids. Germline CDR1 and CDR2: WSHSY and SAAADI. The CDR3 DNA reads as TGCGCCAGCAGTGAGGCTAGCTCCTACAATGAGCAGTTCTTC. It yields the protein CASSEASSYNEQFF.

This chain links TRBV19 with TRBJ2-5, with 8 nucleotides matching TRBD2. CDR1 is LNHDA, CDR2 SQIVND, per germline (reference sequence). The CDR3 runs 16 residues. V lost 3 bases to trimming and J lost 1 base; unmatched junction nucleotides: 7. CDR3 nucleotides: TGTGCCAGTAGTATCCGAGCGGGGGCCAGCCAAGAGACCCAGTACTTC. Amino acid sequence: CASSIRAGASQETQYF.

This rearrangement joins TRBV29-1 to TRBJ1-1; D is undetermined. CDR1 SQVTM and CDR2 ANQGSEA come from the germline V gene. The V gene lost 5 bases and the J gene lost 2 bases, with 18 bases spanning the gap. The CDR3 is made up of 15 amino acids. The CDR3: CSVSSPFGGNTEAFF. In DNA, the CDR3 is TGCAGCGTTTCGTCTCCTTTCGGAGGAAACACTGAAGCTTTCTTT.

The chain recombines TRBV5-1 with TRBJ2-3; 9 nucleotides agree with TRBD1. The CDR3 has 16 amino acids. The trim removed 0 bases at V and 2 bases at J, leaving 4 bases unmatched. CDR1 SGHRS and CDR2 YFSETQ come from the germline V gene. The CDR3 loop reads CASSLDTGGATDTQYF. CDR3 bases: TGCGCCAGCAGCTTGGATACAGGGGGCGCCACAGATACGCAGTATTTT.